This passage covers 25 T cell receptor beta chains from one sample sequenced in a study of glioma-infiltrating T cells. The iRepertoire nested amplicon-rescue multiplex PCR amplified TCR alpha and beta CDR3s from RNA. A single record per CDR3 protein comes from TCRdb applying MiXCR to the multiplex PCR reads. In the table there are about 400,000 distinct CDR3 sequences, around 45% of which are singletons. The material sequenced was glioma tissue, nonneoplastic brain tissue, or PBMCs (not recorded which). The receptor set was obtained from a human donor with low-grade glioma or glioblastoma, undergoing nonglioma brain surgery, or in good health (not recorded which).

The CDR3 DNA follows: TGCGCCAGCAGTCAGAGGGGATGGGGGGCCGCTGAAGCTTTCTTT. Protein sequence: CASSQRGWGAAEAFF. The chain carries TRBV4-1 and TRBJ1-1; a weak D match, TRBD1 (6 bases). Trimming stripped 6 bases from V and 6 bases from J, with 20 bases between. The CDR3 has 15 residues. Germline values: CDR1 MGHRA, CDR2 YSYEKL.

J is TRBJ1-2 and V is TRBV4-2, with 8 bases lining up with TRBD1. V trimming: 4 bases; J trimming: 7 bases; junction bases outside the gene matches: 11. The CDR3 length is 15 residues. The germline V gene has CDR1 LGHNA and CDR2 YNFKEQ. The CDR3 sequence is CASSPTGTGGAGYTF. In DNA form, the CDR3 reads TGTGCCAGCAGCCCGACCGGGACAGGAGGGGCTGGCTACACCTTC.

Concerning this clonotype: The junction and the germline gene differ at one end; a read error may be behind it. The rearrangement uses TRBV7-3 and TRBJ1-2, with D maybe TRBD1 (6 bases). CDR1 is SGHTA, CDR2 FQGTGA, per germline. CDR3 size: 14 residues. The CDR3 bases are TGTGCCGGCAGCTCAGGGCAGGGGAACTATGGCTACACCTTC. It translates to CAGSSGQGNYGYTF.

This clonotype was counted at least ten times. This rearrangement joins TRBV20-1 to TRBJ1-1; D remains ambiguous. Germline V gene data show CDR1 as DFQATT and CDR2 as SNEGSKA (reference sequence). Trimming removed 0 bases at V and 1 base at J, with 12 bases between. CDR3 size: 15 residues. CDR3 amino acids: CSARDPVAGNTEAFF. The CDR3 DNA sequence: TGCAGTGCTAGAGATCCGGTAGCGGGGAACACTGAAGCTTTCTTT.

The chain has TRBV12-3 or TRBV12-4 and TRBJ1-2; the D gene is possibly TRBD1 (5 bases). The CDR3 covers 16 residues. V was clipped by 5 bases and J by 6 bases, with 22 bases between them. The CDR3 is CASSGTVNPFLNGYTF. CDR3 nucleotide sequence: TGTGCCAGCAGTGGGACGGTGAACCCCTTCCTCAATGGCTACACCTTC.

The CDR3 DNA reads as TGTGCCAGCAGTCCCACGACTAGCCTTAACAATGAGCAGTTCTTC. Its protein product is CASSPTTSLNNEQFF. This chain uses TRBV27 with TRBJ2-1; 7 nucleotides agree with TRBD2. The CDR3 sequence is 15 residues long. Trimming at V came to 5 bases and at J to 5 bases, leaving 9 bases not matched to a gene. Germline V CDR1 and CDR2: MNHEY, SMNVEV (reference sequence).

Comment on this clonotype: A much bigger clone sits one base away, suggesting this may be a read error. The chain couples TRBV28 to TRBJ1-2; D remains unclear. The CDR3 runs to 13 residues. Per the germline V gene, CDR1 is MDHEN and CDR2 is SYDVKM. The DNA of the CDR3 is TGTGCCAGCAGTTTATCGACCGACTATGGCTACGCCTTC. This translates into CASSLSTDYGYAF.

The CDR3 sequence is CASSYSGKGIGNTIYF. In DNA form, the CDR3 reads TGTGCCAGCAGTTACTCGGGCAAGGGTATCGGAAACACCATATATTTT. The chain is built from TRBV6-2 or TRBV6-3 and TRBJ1-3; D call uncertain. This CDR3 has 16 residues. V was clipped by 0 bases and J by 4 bases, with 13 bases between them. CDR1 is MNHEY and CDR2 is SVGEGT in the germline V gene.

Concerning this clonotype itself: A much larger clone is a single base away; this may be a read error. The gene calls are TRBV27 and TRBJ2-1; D uncertain. V was trimmed by 2 bases and J by 11 bases, leaving 16 bases between them. This CDR3 has 14 amino acids. Germline values: CDR1 MNHEY, CDR2 SMNVEV (reference sequence). The CDR3: CASSLPRFLNKQFF. The CDR3, as DNA: TGTGCCAGCAGTTTACCTAGGTTCCTTAATAAGCAGTTCTTC.

The chain has TRBV29-1 and TRBJ2-7; perhaps TRBD2 as D (6 bases). The CDR3 spans 11 residues. V was clipped by 7 bases and J by 6 bases, with 13 bases between them. Germline loops: CDR1 SQVTM, CDR2 ANQGSEA. The CDR3 DNA follows: TGCAGCGCCGCGGGACCGCTCGAGCAGTACTTC. It yields the protein CSAAGPLEQYF.

Remarks on this clonotype: This may come from a read error, since a much larger clone is one base off. This chain uses TRBV4-1 with TRBJ2-3; 9 bases line up with TRBD2. Germline V gives CDR1 MGHRA, CDR2 YSYEKL. V lost 4 bases and J lost 4; bases outside the gene matches: 6. The CDR3 is 15 residues long. The CDR3 bases are TGCGCCAGCAGCCGCCTAGCGGGAACCTCAGATACGCAGTATTTT. It specifies CASSRLAGTSDTQYF.

This clonotype was observed many times. The chain uses TRBV27 and TRBJ1-5; tentatively, D is TRBD1 (5 bases). The CDR3 is made up of 17 amino acids. Looked up from germline, CDR1 is MNHEY and CDR2 is SMNVEV (reference sequence). V was trimmed by 5 bases and J by 0 bases, leaving 17 bases between them. The CDR3 here is CASSPNSWTNSNQPQHF. The CDR3, as DNA: TGTGCCAGCAGTCCTAATAGTTGGACAAATAGCAATCAGCCCCAGCATTTT.

In regard to this clonotype: A read error may explain this, as a much larger clone is one base away. Lacking the conserved final phenylalanine or tryptophan, this CDR3 likely reflects a read error. This chain links TRBV20-1 with TRBJ2-3, with TRBD2 matching 9 bases. J was trimmed by 6 bases and V by 3 bases; bases with no gene match: 7. The CDR3 spans 14 residues. From germline, CDR1 is DFQATT and CDR2 SNEGSKA (reference sequence). The CDR3 DNA reads TGCAGTGCTAGGGCTAGCGGGATTGCGGATACGCAGTATTCT. Its protein is CSARASGIADTQYS.

The rearrangement uses TRBV5-1 and TRBJ1-6; D possibly corresponds to TRBD1 (6 bases). The CDR3 covers 13 residues. Trimming cost V 4 bases and J 13 bases, with 15 bases left between them. The germline V gene has CDR1 SGHRS and CDR2 YFSETQ. CDR3 protein: CASSVGQFMPLHF. CDR3 sequence (DNA): TGCGCCAGCAGCGTCGGACAGTTCATGCCCCTCCACTTT.

The gene calls are TRBV11-2 and TRBJ1-3; D call uncertain. Germline V gene lookup returns CDR1 SGHAT and CDR2 FQNNGV. This CDR3 is 14 amino acids long. Between the trimmed V and J ends, which lost 6 bases and 0 bases, there was a span of 9 bases. The CDR3 nucleotides read TGTGCCAGCAGACCCATCCTCTCTGGAAACACCATATATTTT. Encoded protein: CASRPILSGNTIYF.

This clonotype was seen repeatedly, ten times or more. This chain links TRBV24-1 with TRBJ2-3, with 11 bases lining up with TRBD1. CDR1 is KGHDR, CDR2 SFDVKD, per germline. The V and J ends lost 1 base and 3 bases, in that order; junction bases with no gene match: 5. This CDR3 is 17 amino acids long. CDR3 nucleotide sequence: TGTGCCACCAGTGATTTTCGCGGGACAGGGGGTACAGATACGCAGTATTTT. Translating it yields CATSDFRGTGGTDTQYF.

V is TRBV2 and J is TRBJ2-4; 8 bases align to TRBD1. The CDR3 spans 13 residues. Unmatched junction bases numbered 7, after V lost 6 bases and J lost 9 bases. The germline V gene encodes CDR1 SNHLY and CDR2 FYNNEI. This CDR3 is CASSPDRVGIQYF. In DNA form, the CDR3 reads TGTGCCAGCAGCCCGGACAGGGTGGGCATTCAGTACTTC.

This clonotype turned up a few times. The chain combines TRBV7-6 with TRBJ2-1, with D possibly matching TRBD1 (6 bases). The CDR3 spans 15 residues. V dropped 1 base and J dropped 1 base, with 8 bases sitting between them. Germline values: CDR1 SGHVS, CDR2 FNYEAQ. Here the CDR3 reads CASSLVQGSYNEQFF. The CDR3 nucleotides read TGTGCCAGCAGCTTAGTACAGGGTTCCTACAATGAGCAGTTCTTC. Filled out from reference TRBV7-6 and TRBJ2-1, the complete variable domain reads GAGVSQSPRYKVTKRGQDVALRCDPISGHVSLYWYRQALGQGPEFLTYFNYEAQQDKSGLPNDRFSAERPEGSISTLTIQRTEQRDSAMYRCASSLVQGSYNEQFFGPGTRLTVL.

The chain has TRBV28 and TRBJ2-1; 11 nucleotides agree with TRBD2. The CDR3 sequence is 15 residues long. V lost 2 bases to trimming and J lost 6 bases; unmatched junction nucleotides: 3. Germline-derived CDR1 and CDR2 are MDHEN and SYDVKM. In DNA form, the CDR3 reads TGTGCCAGCAGTTTAGAGACTAGCGGGGCCAATGAGCAGTTCTTC. It yields the protein CASSLETSGANEQFF.

This chain links TRBV28 with TRBJ2-7; 12 nucleotides align to TRBD2. CDR3 length: 16 amino acids. V trimming: 4 bases; J trimming: 3 bases; junction bases outside the gene matches: 7. Germline CDR1 and CDR2: MDHEN and SYDVKM. The CDR3 is CASSSSTSGRNYEQYF. The DNA of the CDR3 is TGTGCCAGCAGTTCCTCGACTAGCGGGAGAAACTACGAGCAGTACTTC.

The chain joins TRBV4-2 to TRBJ2-3, with D possibly TRBD2 on 5 matching bases. Trimming shortened V by 6 bases and J by 4 bases, and 14 bases separated the two germline ends. There are 14 residues in the CDR3. Germline values: CDR1 LGHNA, CDR2 YNFKEQ. The CDR3 DNA is TGTGCCAGCAGTTTACCCCTAGCTGCAGATACGCAGTATTTT. Protein sequence: CASSLPLAADTQYF.

This chain uses TRBV29-1 with TRBJ1-1; the D gene is possibly TRBD1 (6 bases). Germline assignment: CDR1 SQVTM and CDR2 ANQGSEA. This CDR3 comprises 15 residues. V was clipped by 5 bases and J by 2 bases, with 18 bases between them. Here the CDR3 reads CSVCTGMALNTEAFF. The CDR3 DNA reads TGCAGCGTTTGCACAGGGATGGCCCTAAACACTGAAGCTTTCTTT. Supplemented by reference TRBV29-1 and TRBJ1-1, the full variable domain reads SAVISQKPSRDICQRGTSLTIQCQVDSQVTMMFWYRQQPGQSLTLIATANQGSEATYESGFVIDKFPISRPNLTFSTLTVSNMSPEDSSIYLCSVCTGMALNTEAFFGQGTRLTVV.

This clonotype was observed many times. The gene calls are TRBV6-2 or TRBV6-3 and TRBJ2-1; D is perhaps TRBD1 or TRBD2 (5 bases each). The ends were cut back, 3 bases at V and 9 bases at J, with 18 bases in the middle. CDR3 length: 15 residues. The germline CDR1 and CDR2 sequences are MNHEY and SVGEGT. CDR3 sequence: CASSYGDRAGGEQFF. For the CDR3, the DNA is TGTGCCAGCAGTTATGGGGACCGCGCCGGCGGTGAGCAGTTCTTC.

In this sample, this clonotype turned up many times. The chain links TRBV28 to TRBJ2-7, with 8 positions matching TRBD1. CDR1 MDHEN and CDR2 SYDVKM come from the germline V gene. V shed 4 bases, J shed 2 bases, and the junction held 10 bases outside the gene matches. CDR3 length: 16 amino acids. The CDR3 sequence is CASSSPGQELTYEQYF. Here the CDR3 DNA reads TGTGCCAGCAGTTCTCCGGGACAGGAGTTAACCTACGAGCAGTACTTC.

This clonotype came up a few times. This chain uses TRBV18 with TRBJ2-3; TRBD2 aligns across 8 bases. This CDR3 is built from 18 residues. The germline CDR1 and CDR2 sequences are KGHSH and LQKENI. Germline trimming cut 0 bases from V and 1 base from J; bases unmatched to any gene: 9. The CDR3 nucleotides read TGTGCCAGCTCACCACCGTTAGCGGGAAGACCCGGCACAGATACGCAGTATTTT. Its translation is CASSPPLAGRPGTDTQYF.